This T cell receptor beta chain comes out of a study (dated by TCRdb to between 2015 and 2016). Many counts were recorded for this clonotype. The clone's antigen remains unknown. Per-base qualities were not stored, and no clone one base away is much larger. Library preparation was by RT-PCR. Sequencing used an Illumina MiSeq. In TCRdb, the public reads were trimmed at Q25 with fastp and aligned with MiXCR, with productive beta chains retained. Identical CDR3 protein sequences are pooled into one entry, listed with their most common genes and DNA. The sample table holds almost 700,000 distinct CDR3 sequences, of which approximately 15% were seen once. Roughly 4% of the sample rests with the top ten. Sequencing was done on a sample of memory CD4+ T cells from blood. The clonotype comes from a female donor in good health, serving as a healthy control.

In nucleotide form, the sequence is TGTGCCAGCAGTTCCTGGGGACAGTTGAACACTGAAGCTTTCTTT. The resulting protein is CASSSWGQLNTEAFF. The receptor chain draws on TRBV12-3 or TRBV12-4 and TRBJ1-1, and 7 bases in between align with TRBD1. V ends up 4 bases short and J 0 bases short, with an unmatched junction base count of 5. From the cysteine up to the phenylalanine, the CDR3 has a length of 15 residues. The entry retains the CDR3 DNA only, 45 bases that are in frame from base 1.